The source of this T cell receptor (beta chain) is a study of shared clonotypes between healthy human individuals. Measured with immunoSEQ multiplex PCR; TCRdb has only the in-frame clones, and not every one. This sample yields under 600,000 clones, of which roughly 97% are seen a single time; roughly 0.055% belongs to the top ten. This clonotype was sampled from a woman in her 30s in good health. The sequencing input was naive CD4+ T cells sorted from blood. The subset: CD45RA+ positively selected.

CDR3 DNA sequence: TGTGCCAGCAGTCTTCCATCTACCGGCACCGGGGAGCTGTTTTTT. This sequence encodes CASSLPSTGTGELFF. The chain uses TRBV27 and TRBJ2-2; no reliable D call. This CDR3 contains 15 residues. In germline, CDR1 is MNHEY, CDR2 SMNVEV (reference sequence). V was shortened by 5 bases and J by 4 bases, with 14 bases between the two germline ends.